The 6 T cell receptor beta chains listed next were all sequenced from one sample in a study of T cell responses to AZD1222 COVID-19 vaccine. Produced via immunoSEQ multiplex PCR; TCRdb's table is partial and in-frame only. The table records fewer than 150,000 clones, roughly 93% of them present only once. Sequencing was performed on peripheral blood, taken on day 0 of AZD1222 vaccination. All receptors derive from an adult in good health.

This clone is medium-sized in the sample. The CDR3 nucleotides read TGTGCCTGGAACCCCCCGCGTAACCCTAGCGCAGATACGCAGTATTTT. It is translated as CAWNPPRNPSADTQYF. This sequence joins TRBV30 and TRBJ2-3; D is perhaps TRBD2 (6 bases). Trimming stripped 4 bases from V and 4 bases from J, with 21 bases between. The CDR3 totals 16 residues. Looked up from germline, CDR1 is GTSNPN and CDR2 is SVGIG (reference sequence).

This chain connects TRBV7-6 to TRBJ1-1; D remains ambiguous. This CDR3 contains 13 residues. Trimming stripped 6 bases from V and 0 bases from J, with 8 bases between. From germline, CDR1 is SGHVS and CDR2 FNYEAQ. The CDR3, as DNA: TGTGCCAGCAGGAGCAGTATGAACACTGAAGCTTTCTTT. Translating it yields CASRSSMNTEAFF.

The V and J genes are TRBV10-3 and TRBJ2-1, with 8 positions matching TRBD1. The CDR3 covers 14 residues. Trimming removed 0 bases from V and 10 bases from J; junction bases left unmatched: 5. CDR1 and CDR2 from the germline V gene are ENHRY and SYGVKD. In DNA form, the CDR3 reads TGTGCCATCAGTGAGTCTCAGGGGGCCCGGGAGCAGTTCTTC. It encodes CAISESQGAREQFF.

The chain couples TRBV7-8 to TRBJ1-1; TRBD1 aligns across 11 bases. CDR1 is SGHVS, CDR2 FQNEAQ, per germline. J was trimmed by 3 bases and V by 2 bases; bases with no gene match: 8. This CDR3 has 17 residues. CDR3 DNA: TGTGCCAGCAGCTTACCAAGGACAGGGGGCGGGGACACTGAAGCTTTCTTT. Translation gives CASSLPRTGGGDTEAFF. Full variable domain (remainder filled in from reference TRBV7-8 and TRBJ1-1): GAGVSQSPRYKVAKRGQDVALRCDPISGHVSLFWYQQALGQGPEFLTYFQNEAQLDKSGLPSDRFFAERPEGSVSTLKIQRTQQEDSAVYLCASSLPRTGGGDTEAFFGQGTRLTVV.

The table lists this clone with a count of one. CDR3 DNA: TGTGCCAGCAGTTTAGACGAGGACGGGAACACTGAAGCTTTCTTT. Translating it yields CASSLDEDGNTEAFF. The chain combines TRBV28 with TRBJ1-1; D ambiguous. V was clipped by 2 bases and J by 1 base, with 11 bases between them. Germline V gene lookup returns CDR1 MDHEN and CDR2 SYDVKM. The CDR3 covers 15 residues.

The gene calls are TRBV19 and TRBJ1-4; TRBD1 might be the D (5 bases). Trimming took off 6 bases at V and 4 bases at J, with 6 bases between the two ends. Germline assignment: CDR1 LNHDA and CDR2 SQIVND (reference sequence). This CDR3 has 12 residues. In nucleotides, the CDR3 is TGTGCCAGTAGGACAGTTAATGAAAAACTGTTTTTT. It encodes CASRTVNEKLFF.